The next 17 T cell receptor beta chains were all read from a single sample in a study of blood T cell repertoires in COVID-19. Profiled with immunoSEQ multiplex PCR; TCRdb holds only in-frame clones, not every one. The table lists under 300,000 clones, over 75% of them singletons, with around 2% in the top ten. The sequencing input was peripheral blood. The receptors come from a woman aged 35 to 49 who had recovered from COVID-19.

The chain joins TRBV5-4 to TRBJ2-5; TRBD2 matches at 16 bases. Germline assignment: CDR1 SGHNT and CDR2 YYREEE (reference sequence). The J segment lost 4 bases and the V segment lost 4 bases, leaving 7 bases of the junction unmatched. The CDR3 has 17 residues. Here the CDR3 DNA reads TGTGCCAGCAGCGCCGGGACTAGCGGGAGGGCCGGAGAGACCCAGTACTTC. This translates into CASSAGTSGRAGETQYF.

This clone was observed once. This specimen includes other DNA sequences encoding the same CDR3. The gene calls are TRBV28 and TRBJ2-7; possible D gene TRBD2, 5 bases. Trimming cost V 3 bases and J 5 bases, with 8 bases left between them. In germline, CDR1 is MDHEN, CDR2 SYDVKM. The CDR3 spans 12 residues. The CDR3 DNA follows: TGTGCCAGCAGTTTCCCCGGGAACGAGCAGTACTTC. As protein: CASSFPGNEQYF.

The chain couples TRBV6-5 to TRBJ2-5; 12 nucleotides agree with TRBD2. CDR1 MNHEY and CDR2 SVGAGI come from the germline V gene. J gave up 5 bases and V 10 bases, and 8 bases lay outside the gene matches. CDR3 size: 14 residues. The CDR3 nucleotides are TGTGCCACCATAAGGACTAGCGGGGCGGAGACCCAGTACTTC. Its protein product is CATIRTSGAETQYF.

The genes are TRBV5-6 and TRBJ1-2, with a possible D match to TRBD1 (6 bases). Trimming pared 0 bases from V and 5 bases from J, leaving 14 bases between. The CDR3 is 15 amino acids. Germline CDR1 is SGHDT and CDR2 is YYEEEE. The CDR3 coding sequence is TGTGCCAGCAGCTTGGTGGCAGGGGATCGATATGGCTACACCTTC. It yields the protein CASSLVAGDRYGYTF.

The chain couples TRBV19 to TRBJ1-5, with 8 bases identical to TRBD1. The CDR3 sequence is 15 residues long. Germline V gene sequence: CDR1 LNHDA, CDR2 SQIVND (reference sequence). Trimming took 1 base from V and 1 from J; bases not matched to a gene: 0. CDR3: CASSIGTGSNQPQHF. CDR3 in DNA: TGTGCCAGTAGTATAGGGACAGGGAGCAATCAGCCCCAGCATTTT.

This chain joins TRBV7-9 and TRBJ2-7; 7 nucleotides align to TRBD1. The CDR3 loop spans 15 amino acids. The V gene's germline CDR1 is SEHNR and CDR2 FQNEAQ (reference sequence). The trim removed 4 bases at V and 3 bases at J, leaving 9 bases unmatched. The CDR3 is CASSSRQGQFYEQYF. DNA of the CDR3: TGTGCCAGCAGCTCCAGACAGGGACAGTTCTACGAGCAGTACTTC.

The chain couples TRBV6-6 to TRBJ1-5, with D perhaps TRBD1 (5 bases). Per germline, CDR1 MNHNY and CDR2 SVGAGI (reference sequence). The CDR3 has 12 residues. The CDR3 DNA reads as TGTGCGGGGGGGAGGGGTGAACAGCCCCAGCATTTT. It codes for CAGGRGEQPQHF.

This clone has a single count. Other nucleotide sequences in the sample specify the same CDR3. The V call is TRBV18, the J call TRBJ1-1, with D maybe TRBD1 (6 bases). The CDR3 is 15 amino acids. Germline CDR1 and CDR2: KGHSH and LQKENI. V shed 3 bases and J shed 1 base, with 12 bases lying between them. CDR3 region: CASSPIGGANTEAFF. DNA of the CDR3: TGTGCCAGCTCACCCATTGGGGGCGCGAACACTGAAGCTTTCTTT. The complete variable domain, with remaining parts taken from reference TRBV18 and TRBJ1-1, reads NAGVMQNPRHLVRRRGQEARLRCSPMKGHSHVYWYRQLPEEGLKFMVYLQKENIIDESGMPKERFSAEFPKEGPSILRIQQVVRGDSAAYFCASSPIGGANTEAFFGQGTRLTVV.

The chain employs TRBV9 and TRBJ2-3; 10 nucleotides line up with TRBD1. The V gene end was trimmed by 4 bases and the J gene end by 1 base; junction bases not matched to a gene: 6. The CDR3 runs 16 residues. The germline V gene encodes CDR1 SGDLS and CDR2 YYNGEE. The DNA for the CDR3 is TGTGCCAGCAGCTTTGCCGGGACAGGGGGCACAGATACGCAGTATTTT. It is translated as CASSFAGTGGTDTQYF. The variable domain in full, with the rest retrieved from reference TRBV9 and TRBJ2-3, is DSGVTQTPKHLITATGQRVTLRCSPRSGDLSVYWYQQSLDQGLQFLIQYYNGEERAKGNILERFSAQQFPDLHSELNLSSLELGDSALYFCASSFAGTGGTDTQYFGPGTRLTVL.

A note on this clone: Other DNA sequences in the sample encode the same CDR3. CDR3 nucleotides: TGTGCCAGCAGCCAACGCGGGAGCACAGATACGCAGTATTTT. Translating gives CASSQRGSTDTQYF. The chain uses TRBV3-1 (or the pseudogene TRBV3-2) and TRBJ2-3; TRBD2 might be the D (5 bases). In germline, CDR1 is LGHDT, CDR2 YNNKEL (reference sequence). V lost 2 bases, J lost 0 bases, and 6 bases lay in between. CDR3 length: 14 amino acids.

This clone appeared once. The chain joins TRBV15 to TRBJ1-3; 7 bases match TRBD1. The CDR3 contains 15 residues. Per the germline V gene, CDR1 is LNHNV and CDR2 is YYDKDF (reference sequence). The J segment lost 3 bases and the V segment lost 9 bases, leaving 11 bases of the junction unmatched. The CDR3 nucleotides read TGTGCCACGTCAAACGGACAGGACCGTGGAAACACCATATATTTT. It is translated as CATSNGQDRGNTIYF.

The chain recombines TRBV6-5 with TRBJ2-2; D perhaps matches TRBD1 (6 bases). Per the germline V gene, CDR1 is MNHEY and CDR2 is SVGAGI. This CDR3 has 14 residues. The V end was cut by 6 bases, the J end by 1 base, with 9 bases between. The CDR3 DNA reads TGTGCCAGCAGGAGGACAGAGAACACCGGGGAGCTGTTTTTT. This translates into CASRRTENTGELFF.

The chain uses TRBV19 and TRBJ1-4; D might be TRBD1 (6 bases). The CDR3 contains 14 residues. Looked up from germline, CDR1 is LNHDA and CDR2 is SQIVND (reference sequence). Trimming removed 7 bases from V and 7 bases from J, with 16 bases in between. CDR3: CASTSDRISEKLFF. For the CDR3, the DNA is TGTGCCAGTACCTCAGACAGGATCAGTGAAAAACTGTTTTTT. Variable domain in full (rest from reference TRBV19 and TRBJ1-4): DGGITQSPKYLFRKEGQNVTLSCEQNLNHDAMYWYRQDPGQGLRLIYYSQIVNDFQKGDIAEGYSVSREKKESFPLTVTSAQKNPTAFYLCASTSDRISEKLFFGSGTQLSVL.

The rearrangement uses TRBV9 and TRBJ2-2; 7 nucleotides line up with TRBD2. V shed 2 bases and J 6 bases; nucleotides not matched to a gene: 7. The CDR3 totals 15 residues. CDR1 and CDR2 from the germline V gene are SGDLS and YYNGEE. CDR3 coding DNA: TGTGCCAGCAGCGTCGCTAGCGGAGACGCCGGGGAGCTGTTTTTT. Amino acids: CASSVASGDAGELFF.

Here the CDR3 reads CASSIDGGIVLHYGYTF. The CDR3 bases are TGTGCCAGTAGTATTGACGGGGGTATAGTCCTCCACTATGGCTACACCTTC. The J gene is TRBJ1-2, the V gene TRBV19; D perhaps matches TRBD1 (5 bases). This CDR3 spans 17 amino acids. V was cut by 3 bases and J by 3 bases, with 20 bases left in between. Germline lookup yields CDR1 LNHDA and CDR2 SQIVND (reference sequence).

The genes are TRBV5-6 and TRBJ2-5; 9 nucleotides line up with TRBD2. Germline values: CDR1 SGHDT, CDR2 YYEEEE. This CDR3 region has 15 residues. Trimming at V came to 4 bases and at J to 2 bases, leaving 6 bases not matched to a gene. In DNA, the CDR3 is TGTGCCAGCAGCCTTAGCGGGAGTGGACAAGAGACCCAGTACTTC. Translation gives CASSLSGSGQETQYF.

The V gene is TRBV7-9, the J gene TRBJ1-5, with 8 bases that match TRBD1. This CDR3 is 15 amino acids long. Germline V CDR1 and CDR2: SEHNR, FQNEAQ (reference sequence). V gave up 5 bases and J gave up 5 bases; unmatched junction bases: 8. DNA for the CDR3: TGTGCCAGCAGCAATGGACAGGGACAGTATCAGCCCCAGCATTTT. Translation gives CASSNGQGQYQPQHF. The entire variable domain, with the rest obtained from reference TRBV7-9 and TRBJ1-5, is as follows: DTGVSQNPRHKITKRGQNVTFRCDPISEHNRLYWYRQTLGQGPEFLTYFQNEAQLEKSRLLSDRFSAERPKGSFSTLEIQRTEQGDSAMYLCASSNGQGQYQPQHFGDGTRLSIL.